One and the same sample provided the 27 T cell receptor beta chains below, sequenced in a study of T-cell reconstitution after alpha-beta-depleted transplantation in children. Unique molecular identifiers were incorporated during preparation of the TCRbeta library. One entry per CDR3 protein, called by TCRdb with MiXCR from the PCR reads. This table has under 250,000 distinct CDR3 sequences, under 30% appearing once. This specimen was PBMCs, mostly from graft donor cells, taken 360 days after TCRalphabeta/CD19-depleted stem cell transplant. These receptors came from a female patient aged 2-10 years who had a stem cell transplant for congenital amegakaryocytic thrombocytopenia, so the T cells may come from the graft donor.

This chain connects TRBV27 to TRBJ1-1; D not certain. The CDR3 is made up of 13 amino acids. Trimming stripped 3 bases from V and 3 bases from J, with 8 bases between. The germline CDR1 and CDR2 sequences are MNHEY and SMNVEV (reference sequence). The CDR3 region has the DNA TGTGCCAGCAGTTTCGTTGAGGACACTGAAGCTTTCTTT. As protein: CASSFVEDTEAFF.

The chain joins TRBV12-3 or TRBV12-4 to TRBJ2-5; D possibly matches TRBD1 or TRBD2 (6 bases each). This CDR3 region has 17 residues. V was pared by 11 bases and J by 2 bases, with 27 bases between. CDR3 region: CALSTGLGGSLQETQYF. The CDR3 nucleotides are TGTGCCCTCAGCACCGGGTTGGGGGGCAGCCTTCAAGAGACCCAGTACTTC.

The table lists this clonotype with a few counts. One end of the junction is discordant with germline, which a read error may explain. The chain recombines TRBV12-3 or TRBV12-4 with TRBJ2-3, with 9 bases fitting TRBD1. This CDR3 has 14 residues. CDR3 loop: CASGDRDGTETQYF. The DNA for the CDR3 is TGTGCCAGCGGGGACAGGGATGGCACAGAAACGCAGTATTTT.

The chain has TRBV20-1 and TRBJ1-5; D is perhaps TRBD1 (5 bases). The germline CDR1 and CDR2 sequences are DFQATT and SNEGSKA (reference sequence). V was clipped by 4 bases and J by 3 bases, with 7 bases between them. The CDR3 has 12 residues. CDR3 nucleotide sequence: TGCAGTGCTACAGGGTTCAATCAGCCCCAGCATTTT. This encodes CSATGFNQPQHF.

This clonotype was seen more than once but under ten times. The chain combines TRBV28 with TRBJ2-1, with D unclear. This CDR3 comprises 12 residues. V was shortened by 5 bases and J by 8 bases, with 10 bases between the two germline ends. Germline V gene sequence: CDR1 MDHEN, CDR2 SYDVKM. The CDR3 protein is CASSNRVDEQFF. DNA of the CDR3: TGTGCCAGCAGTAATCGGGTTGATGAGCAGTTCTTC.

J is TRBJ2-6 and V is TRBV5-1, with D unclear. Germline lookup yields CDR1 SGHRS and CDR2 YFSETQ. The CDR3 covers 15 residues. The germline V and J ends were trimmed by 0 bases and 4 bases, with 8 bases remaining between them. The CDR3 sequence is CASSLDLSGANVLTF. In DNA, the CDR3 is TGCGCCAGCAGCTTGGACTTGTCGGGGGCCAACGTCCTGACTTTC.

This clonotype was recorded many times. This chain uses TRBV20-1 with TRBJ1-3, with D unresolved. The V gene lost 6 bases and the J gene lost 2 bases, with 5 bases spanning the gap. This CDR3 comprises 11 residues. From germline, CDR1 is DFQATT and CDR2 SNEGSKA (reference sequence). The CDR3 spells CSAEAGNTIYF. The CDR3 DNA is TGCAGTGCCGAAGCTGGAAACACCATATATTTT.

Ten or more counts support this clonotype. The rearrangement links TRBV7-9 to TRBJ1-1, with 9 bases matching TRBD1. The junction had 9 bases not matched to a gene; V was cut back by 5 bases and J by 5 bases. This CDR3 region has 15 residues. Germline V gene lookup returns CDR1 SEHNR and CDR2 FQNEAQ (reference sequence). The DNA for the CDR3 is TGTGCCAGCAGCCCAAGAAACGACAGGGGGACTGAAGCTTTCTTT. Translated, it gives CASSPRNDRGTEAFF.

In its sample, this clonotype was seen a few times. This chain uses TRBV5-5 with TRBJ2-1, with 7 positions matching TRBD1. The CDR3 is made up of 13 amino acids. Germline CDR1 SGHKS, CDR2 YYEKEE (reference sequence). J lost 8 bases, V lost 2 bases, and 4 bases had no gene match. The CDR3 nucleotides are TGTGCCAGCAGCTTAGGACAGGTCCATGAGCAGTTCTTC. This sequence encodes CASSLGQVHEQFF.

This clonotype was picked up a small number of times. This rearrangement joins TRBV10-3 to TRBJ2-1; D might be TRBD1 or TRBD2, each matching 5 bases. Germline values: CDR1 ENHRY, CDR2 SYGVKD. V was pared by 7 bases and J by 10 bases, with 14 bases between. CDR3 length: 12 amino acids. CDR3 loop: CAIMVGDGEQFF. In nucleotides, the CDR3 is TGTGCCATCATGGTGGGGGATGGAGAGCAGTTCTTC.

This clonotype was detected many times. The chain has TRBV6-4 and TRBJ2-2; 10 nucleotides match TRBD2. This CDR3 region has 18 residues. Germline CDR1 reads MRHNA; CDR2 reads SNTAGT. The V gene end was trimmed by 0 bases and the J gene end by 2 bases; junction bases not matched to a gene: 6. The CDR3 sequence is CASSDSTSGTLNTGELFF. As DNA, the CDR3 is TGTGCCAGCAGTGACTCTACTAGCGGGACCTTAAACACCGGGGAGCTGTTTTTT.

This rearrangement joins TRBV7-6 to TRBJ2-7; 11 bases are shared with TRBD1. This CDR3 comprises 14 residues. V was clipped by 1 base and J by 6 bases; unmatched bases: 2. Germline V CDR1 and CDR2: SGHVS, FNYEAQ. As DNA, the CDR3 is TGTGCCAGCAGCTTAGTCGGACAGGGGGCCGAGCAGTACTTC. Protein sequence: CASSLVGQGAEQYF.

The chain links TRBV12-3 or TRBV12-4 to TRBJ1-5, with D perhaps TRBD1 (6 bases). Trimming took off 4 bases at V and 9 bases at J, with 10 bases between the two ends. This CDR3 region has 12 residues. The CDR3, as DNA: TGTGCCAGCAGTTCACAGGGTCTGCCCCAGCATTTT. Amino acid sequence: CASSSQGLPQHF.

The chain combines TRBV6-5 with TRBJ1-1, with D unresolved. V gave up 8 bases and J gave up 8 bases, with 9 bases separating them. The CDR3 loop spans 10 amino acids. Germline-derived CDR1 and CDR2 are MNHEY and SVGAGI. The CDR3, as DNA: TGTGCCAGCGGGGAGGGCGAAGCTTTCTTT. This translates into CASGEGEAFF.

In nucleotides, the CDR3 is TGTGCCAGCAGCGTGTTATTCAGCGGGAGTGTATCCTACAATGAGCAGTTCTTC. Its translation: CASSVLFSGSVSYNEQFF. The rearrangement joins TRBV9 to TRBJ2-1; 8 nucleotides agree with TRBD2. V lost 2 bases to trimming and J lost 1 base; unmatched junction nucleotides: 11. The CDR3 extends over 18 amino acids. Germline CDR1 SGDLS, CDR2 YYNGEE.

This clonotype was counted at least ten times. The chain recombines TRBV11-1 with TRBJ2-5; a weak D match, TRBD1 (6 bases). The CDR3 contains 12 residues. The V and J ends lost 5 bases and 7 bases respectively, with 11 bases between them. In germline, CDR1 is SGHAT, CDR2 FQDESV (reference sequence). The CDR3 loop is CASSTGYGTQYF. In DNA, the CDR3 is TGTGCCAGCAGCACAGGGTATGGGACCCAGTACTTC.

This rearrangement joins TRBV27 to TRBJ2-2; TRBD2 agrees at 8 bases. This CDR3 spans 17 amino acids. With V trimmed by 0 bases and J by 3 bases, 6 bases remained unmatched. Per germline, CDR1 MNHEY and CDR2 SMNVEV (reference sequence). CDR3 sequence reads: CASSLSLAGLYTGELFF. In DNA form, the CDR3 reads TGTGCCAGCAGTTTATCGCTAGCGGGTCTATACACCGGGGAGCTGTTTTTT.

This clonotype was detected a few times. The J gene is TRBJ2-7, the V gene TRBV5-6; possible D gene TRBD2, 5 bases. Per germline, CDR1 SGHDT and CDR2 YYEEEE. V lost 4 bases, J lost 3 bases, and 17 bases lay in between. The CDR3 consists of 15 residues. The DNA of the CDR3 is TGTGCCAGCAGCCTGTGGGGAGACTTGGTCTACGAGCAGTACTTC. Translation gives CASSLWGDLVYEQYF.

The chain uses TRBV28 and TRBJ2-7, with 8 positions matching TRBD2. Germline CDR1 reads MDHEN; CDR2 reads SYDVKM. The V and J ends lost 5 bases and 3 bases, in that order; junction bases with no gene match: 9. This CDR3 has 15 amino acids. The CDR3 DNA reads TGTGCCAGCAGTCCCTTAGCGGGATTCCTCTACGAGCAGTACTTC. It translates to CASSPLAGFLYEQYF. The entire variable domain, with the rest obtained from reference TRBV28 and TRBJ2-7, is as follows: DVKVTQSSRYLVKRTGEKVFLECVQDMDHENMFWYRQDPGLGLRLIYFSYDVKMKEKGDIPEGYSVSREKKERFSLILESASTNQTSMYLCASSPLAGFLYEQYFGPGTRLTVT.

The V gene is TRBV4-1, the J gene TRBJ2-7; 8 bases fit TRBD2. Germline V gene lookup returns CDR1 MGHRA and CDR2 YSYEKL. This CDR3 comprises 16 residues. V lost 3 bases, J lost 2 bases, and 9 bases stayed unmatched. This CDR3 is CASSQTTTSGTYEQYF. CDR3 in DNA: TGCGCCAGCAGCCAGACCACCACTAGCGGAACCTACGAGCAGTACTTC.

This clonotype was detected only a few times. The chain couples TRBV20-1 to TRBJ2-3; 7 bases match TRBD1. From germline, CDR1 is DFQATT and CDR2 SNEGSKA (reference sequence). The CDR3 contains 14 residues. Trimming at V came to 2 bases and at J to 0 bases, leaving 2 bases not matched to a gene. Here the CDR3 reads CSARLQGSTDTQYF. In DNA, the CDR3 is TGCAGTGCTAGACTACAGGGGAGCACAGATACGCAGTATTTT.

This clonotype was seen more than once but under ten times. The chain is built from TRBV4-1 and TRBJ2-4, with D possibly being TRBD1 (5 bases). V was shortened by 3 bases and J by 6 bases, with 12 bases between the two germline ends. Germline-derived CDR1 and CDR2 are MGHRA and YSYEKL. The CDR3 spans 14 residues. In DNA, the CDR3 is TGCGCCAGCAGCCAGACAGCCTCTTTAAACATTCAGTACTTC. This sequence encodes CASSQTASLNIQYF.

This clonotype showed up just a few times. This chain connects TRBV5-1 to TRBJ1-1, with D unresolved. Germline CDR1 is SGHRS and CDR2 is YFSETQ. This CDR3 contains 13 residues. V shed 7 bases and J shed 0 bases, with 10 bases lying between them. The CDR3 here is CASGRTVNTEAFF. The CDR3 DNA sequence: TGCGCCAGCGGACGGACGGTGAACACTGAAGCTTTCTTT.

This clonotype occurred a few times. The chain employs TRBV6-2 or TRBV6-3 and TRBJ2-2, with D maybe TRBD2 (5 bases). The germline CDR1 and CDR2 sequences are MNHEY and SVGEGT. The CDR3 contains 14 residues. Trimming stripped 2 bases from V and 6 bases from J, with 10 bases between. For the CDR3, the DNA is TGTGCCAGCAGTTACCCGTGGCGGGCCGGGGAGCTGTTTTTT. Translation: CASSYPWRAGELFF.

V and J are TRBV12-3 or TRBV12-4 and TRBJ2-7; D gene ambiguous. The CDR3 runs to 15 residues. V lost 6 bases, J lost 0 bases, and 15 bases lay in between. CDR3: CASSPGWASSYEQYF. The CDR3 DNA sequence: TGTGCCAGCAGCCCCGGGTGGGCTAGCTCCTACGAGCAGTACTTC.

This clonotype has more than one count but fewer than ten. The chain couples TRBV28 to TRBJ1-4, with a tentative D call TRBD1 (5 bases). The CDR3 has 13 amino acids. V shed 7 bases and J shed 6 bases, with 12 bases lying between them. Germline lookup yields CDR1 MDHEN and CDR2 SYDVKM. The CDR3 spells CASKRGGDEKLFF. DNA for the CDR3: TGTGCCAGCAAGAGGGGAGGGGATGAAAAACTGTTTTTT.

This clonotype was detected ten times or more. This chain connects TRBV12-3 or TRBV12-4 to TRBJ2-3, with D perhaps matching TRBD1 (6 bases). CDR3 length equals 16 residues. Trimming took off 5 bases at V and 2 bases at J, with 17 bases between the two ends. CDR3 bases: TGTGCCAGCAGTCGGATCGGACAGAACCCCACAGATACGCAGTATTTT. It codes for CASSRIGQNPTDTQYF.